Shown below are 13 T cell receptor beta chains from a single sample sequenced in a study of cytomegalovirus exposure and HLA in healthy donors. Profiling relied on immunoSEQ multiplex PCR, and the TCRdb table lists in-frame clones only, not all of them. Among tens of thousands of clones, roughly 94% were seen once, and the ten largest hold roughly 1.5%. Material for sequencing was PBMCs. The receptor source for this set is a man between 18 and 29 years old in good health and CMV-seropositive.

This rearrangement joins TRBV4-1 to TRBJ2-7; possible D gene TRBD2, 6 bases. From germline, CDR1 is MGHRA and CDR2 YSYEKL. The CDR3 spans 15 residues. V dropped 1 base and J dropped 0 bases, with 10 bases sitting between them. Here the CDR3 reads CASSQGVAVSYEQYF. CDR3 nucleotides: TGCGCCAGCAGCCAAGGGGTAGCGGTCTCCTACGAGCAGTACTTC.

This clone was found once. V and J are TRBV2 and TRBJ1-3, with D possibly TRBD1 on 5 matching bases. This CDR3 is built from 14 residues. The germline V gene has CDR1 SNHLY and CDR2 FYNNEI. Trimming pared 6 bases from V and 0 bases from J, leaving 9 bases between. CDR3 coding DNA: TGTGCCAGCAGAGACAGAAGCTCTGGAAACACCATATATTTT. As protein: CASRDRSSGNTIYF. Full variable domain (outside the CDR3, taken from reference TRBV2 and TRBJ1-3): EPEVTQTPSHQVTQMGQEVILRCVPISNHLYFYWYRQILGQKVEFLVSFYNNEISEKSEIFDDQFSVERPDGSNFTLKIRSTKLEDSAMYFCASRDRSSGNTIYFGEGSWLTVV.

V usage is TRBV4-1 and J usage is TRBJ2-1; 8 bases are shared with TRBD2. There are 17 residues in the CDR3. CDR1 and CDR2 (germline): MGHRA, YSYEKL. V shed 0 bases, J shed 6 bases, and the junction held 10 bases outside the gene matches. The CDR3 bases are TGCGCCAGCAGCCAAGAAACGAGAGCGGGAGTGTCCAATGAGCAGTTCTTC. It is translated as CASSQETRAGVSNEQFF.

The CDR3 protein is CASSLGRGSGNTIYF. For the CDR3, the DNA is TGCGCCAGCAGCTTGGGCAGGGGCTCTGGAAACACCATATATTTT. The V call is TRBV5-1, the J call TRBJ1-3; TRBD1 is a possible D gene (6 bases). The CDR3 extends over 15 amino acids. Per germline, CDR1 SGHRS and CDR2 YFSETQ. The ends were cut back, 0 bases at V and 0 bases at J, with 7 bases in the middle.

The V call is TRBV5-1, the J call TRBJ2-1; a possible D gene is TRBD1 (6 bases). This CDR3 is 17 amino acids long. The V end was cut by 1 base, the J end by 0 bases, with 14 bases between. Looked up from germline, CDR1 is SGHRS and CDR2 is YFSETQ. The CDR3 reads CASSLIARGSSYNEQFF. In DNA, the CDR3 is TGCGCCAGCAGCTTGATCGCAAGGGGGAGCTCCTACAATGAGCAGTTCTTC.

The rearrangement joins TRBV5-1 to TRBJ2-6; D unclear. Deletions cut 0 bases from V and 0 bases from J, with 4 bases between. Germline V gives CDR1 SGHRS, CDR2 YFSETQ. The CDR3 consists of 15 residues. In nucleotides, the CDR3 is TGCGCCAGCAGCTTGGGGGCCTCTGGGGCCAACGTCCTGACTTTC. Translating gives CASSLGASGANVLTF.

The rearrangement joins TRBV11-2 to TRBJ1-4, with no clear D. The CDR3 is 14 residues long. CDR1 and CDR2 (germline): SGHAT, FQNNGV. V lost 5 bases and J lost 6, with 13 bases in between. CDR3 nucleotides: TGTGCCAGCAGCCGGAGTCGGTTATATGAAAAACTGTTTTTT. This gives the protein CASSRSRLYEKLFF.

This clone was detected once. The CDR3 bases are TGCGCCAGCAGCTTGGCGGGAGCAATAGATACGCAGTATTTT. This codes for CASSLAGAIDTQYF. The rearrangement links TRBV5-1 to TRBJ2-3; a possible D gene is TRBD2 (6 bases). CDR1 is SGHRS and CDR2 is YFSETQ in the germline V gene. Trimming took off 0 bases at V and 5 bases at J, with 10 bases between the two ends. The CDR3 totals 14 residues. Drawing the rest from reference TRBV5-1 and TRBJ2-3, the complete variable domain is KAGVTQTPRYLIKTRGQQVTLSCSPISGHRSVSWYQQTPGQGLQFLFEYFSETQRNKGNFPGRFSGRQFSNSRSEMNVSTLELGDSALYLCASSLAGAIDTQYFGPGTRLTVL.

The gene calls are TRBV9 and TRBJ1-5; D is unclear. V was shortened by 0 bases and J by 2 bases, with 6 bases between the two germline ends. The CDR3 is 14 amino acids. The V gene's germline CDR1 is SGDLS and CDR2 YYNGEE. The CDR3 DNA reads as TGTGCCAGCAGCGTAGGGTCGGGCAATCAGCCCCAGCATTTT. It specifies CASSVGSGNQPQHF.

The chain carries TRBV29-1 and TRBJ2-7, with D possibly being TRBD2 (6 bases). The CDR3 loop spans 12 amino acids. V was trimmed by 7 bases and J by 5 bases, leaving 15 bases between them. CDR1 and CDR2 (germline): SQVTM, ANQGSEA. In nucleotides, the CDR3 is TGCAGCGCGGGGCGGGGTAGGCACGAGCAGTACTTC. Translation gives CSAGRGRHEQYF.

The rearrangement uses TRBV5-1 and TRBJ2-7; 8 nucleotides match TRBD2. CDR1 is SGHRS and CDR2 is YFSETQ in the germline V gene. With 3 bases clipped from V and 3 bases from J, the junction kept 8 bases outside the gene matches. CDR3 size: 15 residues. The CDR3 here is CASSYLGGTSYEQYF. As DNA, the CDR3 is TGCGCCAGCAGCTACCTGGGCGGGACTAGCTACGAGCAGTACTTC.

V is TRBV4-1 and J is TRBJ1-5; possibly TRBD1 for D (5 bases). Trimming took 0 bases from V and 2 from J, leaving 8 bases between them. Germline lookup yields CDR1 MGHRA and CDR2 YSYEKL. The CDR3 is 15 residues long. The DNA of the CDR3 is TGCGCCAGCAGCCAAGAAGGGGCTGGCAATCAGCCCCAGCATTTT. Protein: CASSQEGAGNQPQHF.

The rearrangement joins TRBV5-1 to TRBJ2-5; D is unresolved. In germline, CDR1 is SGHRS, CDR2 YFSETQ. This CDR3 spans 14 amino acids. V was clipped by 0 bases and J by 0 bases, with 6 bases between them. CDR3 DNA: TGCGCCAGCAGCTTGGAACTGTACCAAGAGACCCAGTACTTC. This sequence encodes CASSLELYQETQYF.